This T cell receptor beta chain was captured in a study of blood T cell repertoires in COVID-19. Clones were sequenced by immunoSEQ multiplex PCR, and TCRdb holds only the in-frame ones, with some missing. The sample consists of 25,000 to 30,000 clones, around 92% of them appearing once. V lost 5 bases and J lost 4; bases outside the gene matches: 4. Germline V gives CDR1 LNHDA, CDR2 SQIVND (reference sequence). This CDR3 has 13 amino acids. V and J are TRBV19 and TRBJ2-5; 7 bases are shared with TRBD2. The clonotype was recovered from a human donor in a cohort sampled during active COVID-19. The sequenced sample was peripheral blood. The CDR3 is CASSDTGGETQYF. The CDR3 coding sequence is TGTGCCAGTAGTGATACGGGGGGAGAGACCCAGTACTTC. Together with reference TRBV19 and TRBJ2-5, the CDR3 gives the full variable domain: DGGITQSPKYLFRKEGQNVTLSCEQNLNHDAMYWYRQDPGQGLRLIYYSQIVNDFQKGDIAEGYSVSREKKESFPLTVTSAQKNPTAFYLCASSDTGGETQYFGPGTRLLVL.